The 23 T cell receptor beta chains given below trace back to one sample, sequenced in a study of regulatory T cells in long-lasting Graves disease. Arm-PCR of CDR3 regions and iRepertoire HTBI primers were used to build TCR beta libraries. TCRdb fed the multiplex PCR reads into MiXCR, producing one record per CDR3 protein. The top ten clones hold around 10% of a sample with some 490,000 distinct CDR3 sequences, about 12% of them seen once. The time point here: newly diagnosed GD, antithyroid drugs for less than 3 months. Making the TCR library involved RNA that had been extracted from PBMCs. These same data were also listed under a study on T cells in Graves' hyperthyroidism and ophthalmopathy.

The sequences come from peripheral blood mononuclear cells (PBMCs), collected at new diagnosis, from a patient treated with antithyroid drugs. These receptors originate from a woman aged 25 to 39 with Graves disease.

A word on this clonotype: Since a far larger clone is one base different, this is likely a read error. The V and J genes are TRBV12-3 or TRBV12-4 and TRBJ2-4; D is ambiguous. The CDR3 is made up of 11 amino acids. V lost 3 bases and J 13 bases, leaving 10 bases between the germline ends. The chain's CDR3 is CASSFYNEQYF. In DNA, the CDR3 is TGTGCCAGCAGTTTCTACAATGAGCAGTACTTC.

This clonotype was detected many times. The chain combines TRBV7-2 with TRBJ1-1, with 9 bases matching TRBD1. Trimming cost V 4 bases and J 4 bases; bases outside gene matches: 4. The CDR3 is 14 amino acids. The germline gives CDR1 SGHTA, CDR2 FQGNSA. The CDR3 region has the DNA TGTGCCAGCAGCTGGACAGGGGCTGGCACTGAAGCTTTCTTT. Protein: CASSWTGAGTEAFF.

This chain joins TRBV12-3 or TRBV12-4 and TRBJ2-1, with D possibly TRBD1 on 6 matching bases. The CDR3 contains 14 residues. Trimming shortened V by 5 bases and J by 1 base, and 9 bases separated the two germline ends. In nucleotides, the CDR3 is TGTGCCAGCAGTCAAGACAGGTCCTACAATGAGCAGTTCTTC. Translating it yields CASSQDRSYNEQFF.

In this sample, this clonotype turned up a few times. The gene calls are TRBV27 and TRBJ2-1, with 9 bases matching TRBD2. This CDR3 contains 14 residues. Germline trimming cut 5 bases from V and 6 bases from J; bases unmatched to any gene: 5. Germline V gene lookup returns CDR1 MNHEY and CDR2 SMNVEV (reference sequence). This CDR3 is CASSQTSGSNEQFF. In nucleotides, the CDR3 is TGTGCCAGCAGTCAGACTAGCGGCAGCAATGAGCAGTTCTTC.

The table lists this clonotype with many counts. This rearrangement joins TRBV7-8 to TRBJ2-1; tentatively, D is TRBD1 (7 bases). Germline V lookup: CDR1 SGHVS, CDR2 FQNEAQ. CDR3 length equals 17 residues. Trimming took 5 bases from V and 7 from J, leaving 24 bases between them. DNA for the CDR3: TGTGCCAGCAGCCCTATAACTACAGGGGAGGTAGTAAATGAGCAGTTCTTC. As protein: CASSPITTGEVVNEQFF.

This clonotype came up a few times. Sequence at one end of the junction differs from germline and may be a read error. The V gene is TRBV6-1, the J gene TRBJ1-4, with D possibly matching TRBD1 (5 bases). Germline V gives CDR1 MNHNS, CDR2 SASEGT. This CDR3 comprises 18 residues. The CDR3 DNA sequence: TGTGCCAGCACCCGACCGGGACCAGACTCTGCAACTAATGAAAAACTGGTTTTT. It encodes CASTRPGPDSATNEKLVF.

This chain connects TRBV15 to TRBJ2-7; 10 bases are shared with TRBD1. V shed 2 bases and J 4 bases; nucleotides not matched to a gene: 2. Germline-derived CDR1 and CDR2 are LNHNV and YYDKDF (reference sequence). This CDR3 is built from 14 residues. CDR3 nucleotide sequence: TGTGCCACCAGCAGACCGGGACAGGGGTACGAGCAGTACTTC. Protein: CATSRPGQGYEQYF.

CDR3 nucleotides: TGCGCCAGCAGCACCTCTAGCGGGAGAATGGATGAGCAGTTCTTC. Translating gives CASSTSSGRMDEQFF. This rearrangement joins TRBV4-1 to TRBJ2-1; 10 bases agree with TRBD2. The V gene end was trimmed by 5 bases and the J gene end by 8 bases; junction bases not matched to a gene: 9. The length of the CDR3 is 15 residues. The germline V gene has CDR1 MGHRA and CDR2 YSYEKL.

This chain links TRBV29-1 with TRBJ2-3; D unresolved. The CDR3 is 14 residues long. Germline V CDR1 and CDR2: SQVTM, ANQGSEA. V lost 1 base, J lost 0 bases, and 8 bases lay in between. This chain's CDR3 is CSVEGWTSTDTQYF. The CDR3 region has the DNA TGCAGCGTTGAAGGCTGGACGAGCACAGATACGCAGTATTTT.

This clonotype has just a few counts. This could be a read error, since a much larger clone is one nucleotide away. The CDR3 DNA is TGCAGCGTCCTCGGGCCCCCTTGGGGCAATGAGCAGTTCTTC. It codes for CSVLGPPWGNEQFF. The chain employs TRBV29-1 and TRBJ2-1; D is uncertain. Germline V gene lookup returns CDR1 SQVTM and CDR2 ANQGSEA. This CDR3 region has 14 residues. V dropped 6 bases and J dropped 6 bases, with 18 bases sitting between them.

The chain is built from TRBV7-2 and TRBJ2-5; D call uncertain. Germline loops: CDR1 SGHTA, CDR2 FQGNSA. The V end lost 4 bases, the J end lost 1 base, and 13 bases lay between the germline ends. The CDR3 runs to 15 residues. In DNA form, the CDR3 reads TGTGCCAGCAGCTACGGACCCTTACGCCAAGAGACCCAGTACTTC. This codes for CASSYGPLRQETQYF.

With regard to this clonotype: The missing conserved phenylalanine or tryptophan at the end of this CDR3 makes a read error likely. The chain carries TRBV7-9 and TRBJ2-3; D could derive from TRBD1 or TRBD2 (5 bases each). Per germline, CDR1 SEHNR and CDR2 FQNEAQ (reference sequence). V was shortened by 4 bases and J by 4 bases, with 21 bases between the two germline ends. The CDR3 is 17 amino acids. CDR3 coding DNA: TGTGCCAGCAGCTCTGACCAAGTGAGGGGCTGGGCAGATACGCAGTATTCT. Its translation: CASSSDQVRGWADTQYS.

The chain recombines TRBV18 with TRBJ1-1; TRBD1 is a possible D gene (5 bases). The CDR3 has 15 amino acids. The V gene's germline CDR1 is KGHSH and CDR2 LQKENI. V shed 2 bases and J shed 2 bases, with 12 bases lying between them. CDR3 DNA: TGTGCCAGCTCACCAGGGAGCGGGGCCAACACTGAAGCTTTCTTT. It encodes CASSPGSGANTEAFF.

This clonotype showed up many times. CDR3 nucleotides: TGTGCCAGCAGCCCAGAGAGGGGTGAGACCCAGTACTTC. As protein: CASSPERGETQYF. The chain couples TRBV7-3 to TRBJ2-5; D assignment may be TRBD1 or TRBD2 (5 bases each). The ends were cut back, 5 bases at V and 5 bases at J, with 12 bases in the middle. The germline V gene has CDR1 SGHTA and CDR2 FQGTGA. The CDR3 has 13 amino acids.

This clonotype was seen repeatedly, ten times or more. The chain combines TRBV11-2 with TRBJ2-1; D gene ambiguous. Trimming removed 1 base from V and 1 base from J, with 8 bases in between. The germline CDR1 and CDR2 sequences are SGHAT and FQNNGV. CDR3 size: 15 residues. DNA for the CDR3: TGTGCCAGCAGCTTAGTATCGGATTCCTACAATGAGCAGTTCTTC. Protein: CASSLVSDSYNEQFF.

Regarding this clonotype: This sequence is one base from a far larger clone and is likely a read error. V and J are TRBV2 and TRBJ2-1; weak D call: TRBD2 (5 bases). Germline CDR1 is SNHLY and CDR2 is FYNNEI. The V gene lost 7 bases and the J gene lost 10 bases, with 20 bases spanning the gap. This CDR3 has 14 amino acids. CDR3 nucleotides: TGTGCCAGCACCGACTATCCGGCCGCCTACGAGCAGTTCTTC. This sequence encodes CASTDYPAAYEQFF. The full variable domain, rest sourced from reference TRBV2 and TRBJ2-1, is EPEVTQTPSHQVTQMGQEVILRCVPISNHLYFYWYRQILGQKVEFLVSFYNNEISEKSEIFDDQFSVERPDGSNFTLKIRSTKLEDSAMYFCASTDYPAAYEQFFGPGTRLTVL.

This clonotype has a handful of counts. The chain links TRBV30 to TRBJ2-1; D may be TRBD2 (5 bases). Germline V gene lookup returns CDR1 GTSNPN and CDR2 SVGIG (reference sequence). The CDR3 runs 13 residues. Trimming cost V 1 base and J 8 bases, with 12 bases left between them. CDR3 residues: CAWSGPLGDEQFF. CDR3 DNA: TGTGCCTGGAGTGGTCCCCTCGGGGATGAGCAGTTCTTC.

This clonotype was recorded at least ten times. The rearrangement joins TRBV7-2 to TRBJ2-5; the D is unclear. This CDR3 spans 15 amino acids. Germline V gives CDR1 SGHTA, CDR2 FQGNSA. Trimming took off 0 bases at V and 6 bases at J, with 14 bases between the two ends. The CDR3 region is CASSLADALWQTQYF. In DNA, the CDR3 is TGTGCCAGCAGCTTAGCCGATGCACTTTGGCAGACCCAGTACTTC.

This clonotype occurred many times. The chain joins TRBV6-1 to TRBJ2-5; the match to TRBD2 covers 10 bases. The length of the CDR3 is 15 residues. Germline values: CDR1 MNHNS, CDR2 SASEGT. V lost 4 bases to trimming and J lost 7 bases; unmatched junction nucleotides: 9. CDR3 nucleotides: TGTGCCAGCAGTGTACTAGCGGGGTCGTTGGGGACCCAGTACTTC. This codes for CASSVLAGSLGTQYF.

This clonotype appeared many times. The genes are TRBV27 and TRBJ2-6; 7 nucleotides line up with TRBD2. Germline V CDR1 and CDR2: MNHEY, SMNVEV (reference sequence). Germline trimming cut 6 bases from V and 0 bases from J; bases unmatched to any gene: 8. This CDR3 has 17 amino acids. CDR3 coding DNA: TGTGCCAGCAGGGGGGGGACTTCGAGCTCTGGGGCCAACGTCCTGACTTTC. Amino acids: CASRGGTSSSGANVLTF.

This clonotype was seen only a few times. The chain employs TRBV20-1 and TRBJ2-7; D tentatively fits TRBD1 or TRBD2 (5 bases each). CDR3 length equals 16 residues. The germline CDR1 and CDR2 sequences are DFQATT and SNEGSKA (reference sequence). V shed 1 base and J shed 1 base, with 17 bases lying between them. The CDR3 nucleotides are TGCAGTGCTAGAGGGGGGTCTAGGTCAGTTTCCTACGAGCAGTACTTC. Protein: CSARGGSRSVSYEQYF.

A note on this clonotype: A much larger clone differs by one base, so this may be a read error. The chain links TRBV2 to TRBJ1-1; D is perhaps TRBD1 (6 bases). This CDR3 spans 13 amino acids. The V gene lost 8 bases and the J gene lost 4 bases, with 14 bases spanning the gap. Germline V gene data show CDR1 as SNHLY and CDR2 as FYNNEI. The CDR3 DNA follows: TGTGCCAGCCAAATGGACAGTAGCACTGAAGCTTTCTTT. The encoded protein is CASQMDSSTEAFF.

The table lists this clonotype with many counts. V gene TRBV11-3 combines with J gene TRBJ2-1; TRBD2 agrees at 9 bases. CDR1 and CDR2 (germline): SGHNT, YENEEA. The CDR3 runs 15 residues. After removal of 1 base from V and 4 bases from J, the junction contained 2 bases not matched to a gene. The CDR3 loop is CASSLALAGYNEQFF. For the CDR3, the DNA is TGTGCCAGCAGCTTAGCACTAGCGGGTTACAATGAGCAGTTCTTC.